These T cell receptor beta chains were read from a single sample in a study of blood T cell repertoires in COVID-19. Only in-frame clones appear in the TCRdb table, and some are missing; sequencing was by immunoSEQ multiplex PCR. The sample has approximately 130,000 clones; around 86% are singletons. The sequencing input was PBMCs or T cells enriched from blood (not recorded which). All receptors derive from a man in his thirties or forties who had recovered from COVID-19. Both conserved end residues are part of each CDR3. A D gene is named only where the DNA matches it firmly. Clone size is given for some rows only: seen once, a few or many times, or a class if the clone is expanded.

TRBD2 | - | TRBJ2-1 | TRBV6-5 | TGTGCCAGCAGCATCGGACTAGCGGGAAGCAATGAGCAGTTCTTC | CASSIGLAGSNEQFF
- | - | TRBJ1-3 | TRBV24-1 | TGTGCCACCAGTGATTTCATACGGGGCCAGGGGACCGGAAACACCATATATTTT | CATSDFIRGQGTGNTIYF
- | - | TRBJ2-2 | TRBV4-1 | TGCGCCAGCAGCCCCCGGACAGCGGGGACCGGGGAGCTGTTTTTT | CASSPRTAGTGELFF
- | - | TRBJ1-2 | TRBV5-1 | TGCGCCAGCAGTCCCGGGAACTATGGCTACACCTTC | CASSPGNYGYTF
TRBD1 | - | TRBJ1-2 | TRBV2 | TGTGCCAGCAGTGAATTCAGGGACAGCCGTGGGGGGGGCTACACCTTC | CASSEFRDSRGGGYTF
- | - | TRBJ2-2 | TRBV6-5 | TGTGCCAGCAACGAGCGGACCGGGGAGCTGTTTTTT | CASNERTGELFF
TRBD1 | - | TRBJ2-1 | TRBV2 | TGTGCCAGCTCTGGTGTTGAACAGGGGCCTGAGCAGTTCTTC | CASSGVEQGPEQFF
- | - | TRBJ1-4 | TRBV15 | TGTGCCACCAGCCCAGAGGGTGGTAAACTGTTTTTT | CATSPEGGKLFF
- | - | TRBJ1-2 | TRBV12-3/TRBV12-4 | TGTGCCAGCAGTTTGGGGGGAAACTATGGCTACACCTTC | CASSLGGNYGYTF
TRBD1 | - | TRBJ1-1 | TRBV5-1 | TGCGCCAGCAGCTTGCCAACCGAAGGGGGCCTAGTTGAAGCTTTCTTT | CASSLPTEGGLVEAFF
- | once | TRBJ2-6 | TRBV2 | TGTGCCAGCAGTACGGGGGTGGCCTCTGGGGCCAACGTCCTGACTTTC | CASSTGVASGANVLTF
- | - | TRBJ1-1 | TRBV14 | TGTGCCAGCAGCCAAGCGGGGTCGGGCACTGAAGCTTTCTTT | CASSQAGSGTEAFF
- | - | TRBJ2-7 | TRBV29-1 | TGCAGCGTTGTCGGGGAGAACTACGAGCAGTACTTC | CSVVGENYEQYF
TRBD1 | - | TRBJ1-5 | TRBV13 | TGTGCCAGCAGCCTGGGACAGGGGAGGGCCAATCAGCCCCAGCATTTT | CASSLGQGRANQPQHF
- | - | TRBJ2-5 | TRBV9 | TGTGCCAGCAGCGTAGTCGGGGCGGGGCAAGAGACCCAGTACTTC | CASSVVGAGQETQYF
TRBD1 | - | TRBJ1-1 | TRBV7-6 | TGTGCCAGCAGCTTAGGGCAGGGGGTCCCACTTGAAGCTTTCTTT | CASSLGQGVPLEAFF
TRBD2 | - | TRBJ2-2 | TRBV3-1/TRBV3-2 | TGTGCCAGCAGCCCTAGACTAGCGGGGAACACCGGGGAGCTGTTTTTT | CASSPRLAGNTGELFF
- | - | TRBJ1-6 | TRBV19 | TGTGCCAGTAGTATAGGAGGAGGGTATTCACCCCTCCACTTT | CASSIGGGYSPLHF
- | - | TRBJ2-3 | TRBV7-3 | TGTGCCAGCAGCTTAATGGGGGGTTTCACAGATACGCAGTATTTT | CASSLMGGFTDTQYF
- | once | TRBJ2-5 | TRBV12-3/TRBV12-4 | TGTGCCAGCAGTTTCAGGGAGACCCAGTACTTC | CASSFRETQYF
- | - | TRBJ2-5 | TRBV5-6 | TGTGCCAGCAGCTTGGGACAGGTAGAGACCCAGTACTTC | CASSLGQVETQYF
TRBD2 | - | TRBJ2-5 | TRBV5-4 | TGTGCCAGCAGCTCCCGGACAAGTAGCGGGGGGGCCGGCGAGACCCAGTACTTC | CASSSRTSSGGAGETQYF
- | - | TRBJ1-3 | TRBV6-5 | TGTGCCAGCCATGGGGGGGGAAACACCATATATTTT | CASHGGGNTIYF
- | once | TRBJ1-2 | TRBV9 | TGTGCCAGCAGCGTAGATGAGGGCAAGGGTAACTATGGCTACACCTTC | CASSVDEGKGNYGYTF
- | - | TRBJ2-3 | TRBV15 | TGTGCCACCAGCACCCACTCCAGCACAGATACGCAGTATTTT | CATSTHSSTDTQYF